This T cell receptor beta chain stems from a study of siplizumab effects on memory and regulatory T cells. Note on this clone: Its specificity is unknown.

Study-level points and caveats: A small minority of alloreactive clones were mapped to unstimulated subsets. Siplizumab produced a significant drop in alloreactive sequences attributable to unstimulated CD4+ memory cells.

Assay: immunoSEQ multiplex PCR; the TCRdb copy retains only in-frame clones and omits some. The sample holds just over 40,000 clones, roughly 90% seen once. The sequence was collected from a human donor in good health. Sequencing was carried out using naive CD4+ T cells sorted from blood.

CDR3 loop: CASSQDFRVETYEQFF. The CDR3 nucleotides are TGCGCCAGCAGCCAAGACTTCCGGGTGGAAACGTATGAGCAGTTCTTC. The V and J genes are TRBV4-1 and TRBJ2-1; D remains unclear. The V end lost 0 bases, the J end lost 8 bases, and 17 bases lay between the germline ends. The CDR3 length is 16 residues. Per germline, CDR1 MGHRA and CDR2 YSYEKL.